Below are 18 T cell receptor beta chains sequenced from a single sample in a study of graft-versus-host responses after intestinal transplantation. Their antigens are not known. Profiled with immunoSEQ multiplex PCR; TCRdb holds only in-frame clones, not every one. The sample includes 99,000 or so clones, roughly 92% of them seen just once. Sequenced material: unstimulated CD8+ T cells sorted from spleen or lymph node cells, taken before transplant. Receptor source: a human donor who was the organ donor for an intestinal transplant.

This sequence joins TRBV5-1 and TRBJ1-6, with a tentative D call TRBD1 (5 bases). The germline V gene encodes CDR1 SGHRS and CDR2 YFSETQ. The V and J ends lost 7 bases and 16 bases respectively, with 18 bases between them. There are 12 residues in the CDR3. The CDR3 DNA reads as TGCGCCAGCTCACCCCGCGGGGACGGTCTCCACTTT. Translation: CASSPRGDGLHF.

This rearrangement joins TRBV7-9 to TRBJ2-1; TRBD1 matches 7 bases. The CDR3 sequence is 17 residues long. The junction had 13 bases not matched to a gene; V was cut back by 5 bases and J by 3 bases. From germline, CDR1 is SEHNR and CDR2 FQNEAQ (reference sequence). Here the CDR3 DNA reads TGTGCCAGCAGCCGATTGGCCGGGGACAGTGTCTACAATGAGCAGTTCTTC. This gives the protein CASSRLAGDSVYNEQFF.

The CDR3 here is CASSITSYEETQYF. The CDR3 region has the DNA TGTGCCAGTAGTATTACTAGCTATGAAGAGACCCAGTACTTC. The chain recombines TRBV19 with TRBJ2-5; D possibly corresponds to TRBD2 (6 bases). V was clipped by 3 bases and J by 3 bases, with 11 bases between them. The CDR3 length is 14 residues. CDR1 LNHDA and CDR2 SQIVND come from the germline V gene (reference sequence).

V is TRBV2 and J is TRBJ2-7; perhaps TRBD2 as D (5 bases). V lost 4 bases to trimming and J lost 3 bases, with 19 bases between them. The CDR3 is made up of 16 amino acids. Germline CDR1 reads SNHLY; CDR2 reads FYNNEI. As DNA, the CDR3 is TGTGCCAGCAGTGGGGCAGGCACCCAGAGGGTCTACGAGCAGTACTTC. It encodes CASSGAGTQRVYEQYF.

CDR3 amino acids: CASSLRPVMLSGNTIYF. CDR3 bases: TGTGCCAGCAGCTTACGTCCCGTTATGCTATCTGGAAACACCATATATTTT. This rearrangement joins TRBV13 to TRBJ1-3; no firm D call. Trimming removed 2 bases from V and 1 base from J, with 15 bases in between. The CDR3 is made up of 17 amino acids. From germline, CDR1 is PRHDT and CDR2 FYEKMQ (reference sequence).

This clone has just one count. The CDR3 loop reads CASRRQGVRLGEQFF. The CDR3 DNA sequence: TGTGCCAGCAGGCGACAGGGGGTTAGATTGGGTGAGCAGTTCTTC. The rearrangement uses TRBV6-5 and TRBJ2-1; 9 bases agree with TRBD1. The germline CDR1 and CDR2 sequences are MNHEY and SVGAGI. This CDR3 is built from 15 residues. V shed 6 bases and J 9 bases; nucleotides not matched to a gene: 12.

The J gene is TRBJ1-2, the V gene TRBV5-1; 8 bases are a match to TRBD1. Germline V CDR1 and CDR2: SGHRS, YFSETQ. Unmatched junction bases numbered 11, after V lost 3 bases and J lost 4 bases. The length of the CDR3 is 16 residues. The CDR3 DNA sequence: TGCGCCAGCAGCTCACAAGCTGACAGGGGATTCTATGGCTACACCTTC. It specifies CASSSQADRGFYGYTF.

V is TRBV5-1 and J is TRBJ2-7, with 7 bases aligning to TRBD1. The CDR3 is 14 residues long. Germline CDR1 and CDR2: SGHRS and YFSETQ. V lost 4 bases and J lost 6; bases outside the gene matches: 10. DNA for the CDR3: TGCGCCAGCAGCGGCCCACAGGGGCGCCTCGAGCAGTACTTC. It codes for CASSGPQGRLEQYF.

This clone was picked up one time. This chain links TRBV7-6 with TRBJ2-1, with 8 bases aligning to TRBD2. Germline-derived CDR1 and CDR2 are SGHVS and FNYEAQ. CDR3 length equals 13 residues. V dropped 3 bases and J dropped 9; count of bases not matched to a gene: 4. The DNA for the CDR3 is TGTGCCAGCAGCTTCAGCGGGAGTGGTGAGCAGTTCTTC. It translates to CASSFSGSGEQFF.

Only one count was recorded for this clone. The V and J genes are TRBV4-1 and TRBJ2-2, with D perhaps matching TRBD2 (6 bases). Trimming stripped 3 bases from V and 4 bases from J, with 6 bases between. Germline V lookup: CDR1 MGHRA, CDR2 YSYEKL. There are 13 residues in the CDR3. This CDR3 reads CASSQGGTGELFF. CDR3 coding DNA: TGCGCCAGCAGCCAGGGAGGCACCGGGGAGCTGTTTTTT.

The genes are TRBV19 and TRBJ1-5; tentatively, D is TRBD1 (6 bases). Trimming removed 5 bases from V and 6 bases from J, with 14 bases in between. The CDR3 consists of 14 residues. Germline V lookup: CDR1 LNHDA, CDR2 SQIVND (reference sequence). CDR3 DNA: TGTGCCAGTAGTGTCCCAGGGGTGGGTCAGCCCCAGCATTTT. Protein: CASSVPGVGQPQHF.

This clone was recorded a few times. CDR3 nucleotide sequence: TGTGCCAGCAGCCACGGGACAGGGGAAGCTTTCTTT. Protein: CASSHGTGEAFF. The chain uses TRBV7-9 and TRBJ1-1, with TRBD1 matching over 9 bases. Per germline, CDR1 SEHNR and CDR2 FQNEAQ (reference sequence). V lost 5 bases, J lost 8 bases, and 3 bases stayed unmatched. The CDR3 extends over 12 amino acids.

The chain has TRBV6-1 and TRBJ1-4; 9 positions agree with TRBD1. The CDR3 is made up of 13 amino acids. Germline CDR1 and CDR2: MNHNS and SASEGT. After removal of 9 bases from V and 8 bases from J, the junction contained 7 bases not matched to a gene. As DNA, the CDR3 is TGTGCCAGTTTGGACAGGGGTGACGAAAAACTGTTTTTT. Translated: CASLDRGDEKLFF.

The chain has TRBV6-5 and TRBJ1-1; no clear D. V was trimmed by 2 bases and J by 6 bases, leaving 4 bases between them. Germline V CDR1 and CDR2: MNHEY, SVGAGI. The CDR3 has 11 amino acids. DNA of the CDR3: TGTGCCAGCAGTTACGGGCCTGAAGCTTTCTTT. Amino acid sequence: CASSYGPEAFF.

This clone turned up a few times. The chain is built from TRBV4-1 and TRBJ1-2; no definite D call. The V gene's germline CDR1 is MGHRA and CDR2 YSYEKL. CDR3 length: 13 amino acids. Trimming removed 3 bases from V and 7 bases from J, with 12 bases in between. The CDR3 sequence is CASSHITLIGYTF. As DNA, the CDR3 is TGCGCCAGCAGCCATATTACATTGATTGGCTACACCTTC.

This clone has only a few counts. CDR3 in amino acids: CASSLGRDWYNEQFF. DNA for the CDR3: TGTGCCAGCAGCTTAGGGCGGGATTGGTACAATGAGCAGTTCTTC. The chain uses TRBV7-9 and TRBJ2-1; the D gene is possibly TRBD2 (6 bases). V lost 1 base, J lost 4 bases, and 11 bases lay in between. Germline V lookup: CDR1 SEHNR, CDR2 FQNEAQ (reference sequence). This CDR3 comprises 15 residues. The variable domain in full, completed from reference TRBV7-9 and TRBJ2-1, reads DTGVSQNPRHKITKRGQNVTFRCDPISEHNRLYWYRQTLGQGPEFLTYFQNEAQLEKSRLLSDRFSAERPKGSFSTLEIQRTEQGDSAMYLCASSLGRDWYNEQFFGPGTRLTVL.

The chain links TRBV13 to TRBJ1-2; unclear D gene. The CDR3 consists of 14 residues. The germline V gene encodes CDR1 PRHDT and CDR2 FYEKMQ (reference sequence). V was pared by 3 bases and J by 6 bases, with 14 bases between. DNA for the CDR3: TGTGCCAGCAGCTTGAGGCACACAGCGGATGGCTACACCTTC. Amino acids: CASSLRHTADGYTF.

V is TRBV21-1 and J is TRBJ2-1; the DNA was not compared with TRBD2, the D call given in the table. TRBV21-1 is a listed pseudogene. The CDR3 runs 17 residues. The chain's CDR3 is CASREFERAILINEQFF. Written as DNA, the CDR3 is TGTGCCAGCCGGGAATTTGAGCGGGCCATCCTGATCAATGAGCAGTTCTTC.